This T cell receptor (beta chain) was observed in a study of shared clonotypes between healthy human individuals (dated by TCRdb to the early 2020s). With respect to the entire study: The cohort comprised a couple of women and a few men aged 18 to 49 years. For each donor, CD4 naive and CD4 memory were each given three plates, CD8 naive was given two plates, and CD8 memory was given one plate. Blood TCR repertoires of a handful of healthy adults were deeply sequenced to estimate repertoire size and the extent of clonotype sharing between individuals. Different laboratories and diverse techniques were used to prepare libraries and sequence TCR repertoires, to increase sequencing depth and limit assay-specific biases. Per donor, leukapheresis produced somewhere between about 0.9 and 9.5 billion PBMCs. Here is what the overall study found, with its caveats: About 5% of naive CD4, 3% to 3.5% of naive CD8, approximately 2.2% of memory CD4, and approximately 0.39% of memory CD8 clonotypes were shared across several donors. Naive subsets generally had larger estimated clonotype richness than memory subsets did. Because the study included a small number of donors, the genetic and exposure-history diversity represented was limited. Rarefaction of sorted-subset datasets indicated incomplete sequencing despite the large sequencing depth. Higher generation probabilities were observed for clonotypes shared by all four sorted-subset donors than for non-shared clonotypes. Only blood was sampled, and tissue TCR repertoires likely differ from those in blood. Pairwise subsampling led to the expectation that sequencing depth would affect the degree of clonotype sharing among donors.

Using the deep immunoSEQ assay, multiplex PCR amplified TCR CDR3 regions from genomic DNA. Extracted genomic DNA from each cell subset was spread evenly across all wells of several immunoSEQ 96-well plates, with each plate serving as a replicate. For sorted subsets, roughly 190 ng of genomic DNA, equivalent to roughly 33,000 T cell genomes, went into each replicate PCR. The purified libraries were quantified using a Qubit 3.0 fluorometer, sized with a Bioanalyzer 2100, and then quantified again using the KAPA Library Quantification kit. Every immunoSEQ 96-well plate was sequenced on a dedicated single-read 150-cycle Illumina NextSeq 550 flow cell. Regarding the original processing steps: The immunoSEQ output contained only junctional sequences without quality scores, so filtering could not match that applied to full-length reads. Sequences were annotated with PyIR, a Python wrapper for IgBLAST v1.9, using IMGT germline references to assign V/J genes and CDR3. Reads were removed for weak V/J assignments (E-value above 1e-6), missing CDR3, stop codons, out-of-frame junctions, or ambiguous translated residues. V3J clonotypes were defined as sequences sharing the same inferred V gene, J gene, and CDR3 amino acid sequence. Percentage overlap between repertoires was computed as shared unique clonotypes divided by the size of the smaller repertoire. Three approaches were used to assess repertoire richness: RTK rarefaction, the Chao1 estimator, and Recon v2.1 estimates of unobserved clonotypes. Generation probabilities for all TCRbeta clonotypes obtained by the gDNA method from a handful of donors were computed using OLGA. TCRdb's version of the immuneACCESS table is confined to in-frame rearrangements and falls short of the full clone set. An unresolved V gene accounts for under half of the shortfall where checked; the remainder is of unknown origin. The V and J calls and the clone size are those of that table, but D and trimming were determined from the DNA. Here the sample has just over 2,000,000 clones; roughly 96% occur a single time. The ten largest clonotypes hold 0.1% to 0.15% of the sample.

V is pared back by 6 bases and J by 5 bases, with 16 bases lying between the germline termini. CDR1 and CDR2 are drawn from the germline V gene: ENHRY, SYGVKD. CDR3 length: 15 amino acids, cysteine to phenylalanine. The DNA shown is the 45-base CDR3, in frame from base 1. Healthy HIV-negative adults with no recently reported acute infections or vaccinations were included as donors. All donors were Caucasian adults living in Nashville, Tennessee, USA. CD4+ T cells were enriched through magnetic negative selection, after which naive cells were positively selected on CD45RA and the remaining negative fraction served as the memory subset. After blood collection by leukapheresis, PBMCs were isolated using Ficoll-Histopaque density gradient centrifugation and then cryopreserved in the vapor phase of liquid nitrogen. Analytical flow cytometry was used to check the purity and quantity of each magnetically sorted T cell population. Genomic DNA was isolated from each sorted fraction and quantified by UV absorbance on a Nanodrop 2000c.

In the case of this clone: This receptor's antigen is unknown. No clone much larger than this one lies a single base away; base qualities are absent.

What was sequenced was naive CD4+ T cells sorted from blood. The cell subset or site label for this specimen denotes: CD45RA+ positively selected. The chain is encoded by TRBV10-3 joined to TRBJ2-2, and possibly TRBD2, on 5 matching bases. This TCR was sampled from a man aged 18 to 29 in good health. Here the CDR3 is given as CAIRISGIDTGELFF. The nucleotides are TGTGCCATCAGAATCTCGGGGATTGATACCGGGGAGCTGTTTTTT.